One and the same sample provided the 11 T cell receptor beta chains below, sequenced in a study of OX40 agonist ivuxolimab in advanced cancers. This table comes from immunoSEQ multiplex PCR, and its TCRdb copy is limited to in-frame clones, with some not included. The sample lists roughly 38,000 clones; 85% to 90% were seen once. The sequences come from CD4+ or CD8+ T cells sorted from blood, collected in a trial of the OX40 agonist ivuxolimab. The receptor set was obtained from an adult with an advanced solid tumor such as melanoma, head and neck, liver or kidney cancer.

The genes are TRBV6-1 and TRBJ2-3; tentative D call: TRBD2 (6 bases). The CDR3 loop spans 14 amino acids. The V and J ends lost 6 bases and 2 bases respectively, with 12 bases between them. Germline CDR1 is MNHNS and CDR2 is SASEGT. The CDR3 is CASRWDWTTDTQYF. The CDR3 bases are TGTGCCAGCAGATGGGACTGGACCACAGATACGCAGTATTTT.

This chain joins TRBV13 and TRBJ2-3; D is ambiguous. Germline CDR1 and CDR2: PRHDT and FYEKMQ (reference sequence). V lost 5 bases and J lost 4, with 4 bases in between. The CDR3 is 11 amino acids. The CDR3 protein is CASSPSDTQYF. The CDR3 DNA sequence: TGTGCCAGCAGCCCTTCAGATACGCAGTATTTT.

The V gene is TRBV5-1, the J gene TRBJ2-2; TRBD2 matches at 9 bases. This CDR3 has 16 amino acids. V lost 1 base to trimming and J lost 4 bases; unmatched junction nucleotides: 5. The germline V gene encodes CDR1 SGHRS and CDR2 YFSETQ. This CDR3 is CASSLIGGGATGELFF. CDR3 nucleotide sequence: TGCGCCAGCAGCTTGATAGGCGGGGGGGCCACCGGGGAGCTGTTTTTT.

This clone was detected only a few times. V and J are TRBV7-2 and TRBJ2-3, with TRBD2 identical over 8 bases. From germline, CDR1 is SGHTA and CDR2 FQGNSA. V was pared by 0 bases and J by 7 bases, with 6 bases of the junction left unmatched. The CDR3 loop spans 15 amino acids. The CDR3 coding sequence is TGTGCCAGCAGCTTAGCCGCGGGAGGCCAGTATACGCAGTATTTT. This translates into CASSLAAGGQYTQYF. The full variable domain, in which reference TRBV7-2 and TRBJ2-3 provide the parts outside the CDR3, is GAGVSQSPSNKVTEKGKDVELRCDPISGHTALYWYRQSLGQGLEFLIYFQGNSAPDKSGLPSDRFSAERTGGSVSTLTIQRTQQEDSAVYLCASSLAAGGQYTQYFGPGTRLTVL.

This clone showed up just once. The rearrangement uses TRBV9 and TRBJ2-6; D remains ambiguous. The CDR3 contains 15 residues. The germline V gene encodes CDR1 SGDLS and CDR2 YYNGEE. V was pared by 4 bases and J by 0 bases, with 8 bases between. This chain's CDR3 is CASSPGDSGANVLTF. The CDR3 DNA reads as TGTGCCAGCAGCCCCGGCGACTCTGGGGCCAACGTCCTGACTTTC.

This chain links TRBV6-1 with TRBJ2-7; the match to TRBD1 covers 7 bases. Germline-derived CDR1 and CDR2 are MNHNS and SASEGT. The junction had 9 bases not matched to a gene; V was cut back by 6 bases and J by 7 bases. This CDR3 has 13 amino acids. CDR3 sequence (DNA): TGTGCCAGCAGAGAGACAGGGTACGGGGAGCAGTACTTC. Residues: CASRETGYGEQYF.

In its sample, this clone was seen once. The V call is TRBV7-9, the J call TRBJ2-7, with a tentative D call TRBD2 (5 bases). This CDR3 has 13 amino acids. Germline CDR1 and CDR2: SEHNR and FQNEAQ (reference sequence). V gave up 5 bases and J gave up 0 bases, with 8 bases separating them. The CDR3 bases are TGTGCCAGCAGCCAGACTACCTCCTACGAGCAGTACTTC. Protein: CASSQTTSYEQYF.

This sequence joins TRBV7-9 and TRBJ2-7; D unresolved. The germline CDR1 and CDR2 sequences are SEHNR and FQNEAQ (reference sequence). The V and J ends lost 1 base and 4 bases respectively, with 8 bases between them. CDR3 size: 13 residues. The DNA of the CDR3 is TGTGCCAGCAGCTTAGTAGTTGGGTACGAGCAGTACTTC. Its translation is CASSLVVGYEQYF.

This clone was observed a few times. The V gene is TRBV28, the J gene TRBJ1-5; D call uncertain. Looked up from germline, CDR1 is MDHEN and CDR2 is SYDVKM. The CDR3 spans 15 residues. V shed 6 bases and J shed 7 bases, with 19 bases lying between them. CDR3 nucleotide sequence: TGTGCCAGCAGCTCCGTAGTATGGGGTGAGCAGCCCCAGCATTTT. Encoded protein: CASSSVVWGEQPQHF.

The V gene is TRBV6-1, the J gene TRBJ2-3; weak D call: TRBD2 (6 bases). Germline assignment: CDR1 MNHNS and CDR2 SASEGT. The CDR3 totals 14 residues. Deletions cut 6 bases from V and 0 bases from J, with 10 bases between. CDR3 DNA: TGTGCCAGCAGCGAAAGCGGGAGCACAGATACGCAGTATTTT. It is translated as CASSESGSTDTQYF.

J is TRBJ2-2 and V is TRBV11-2, with D perhaps matching TRBD1 or TRBD2 (5 bases each). This CDR3 is 16 amino acids long. Germline CDR1 reads SGHAT; CDR2 reads FQNNGV. The ends were cut back, 6 bases at V and 2 bases at J, with 16 bases in the middle. The CDR3 DNA reads TGTGCCAGCAGATTGGCCGGGACCATAAACACCGGGGAGCTGTTTTTT. This sequence encodes CASRLAGTINTGELFF.